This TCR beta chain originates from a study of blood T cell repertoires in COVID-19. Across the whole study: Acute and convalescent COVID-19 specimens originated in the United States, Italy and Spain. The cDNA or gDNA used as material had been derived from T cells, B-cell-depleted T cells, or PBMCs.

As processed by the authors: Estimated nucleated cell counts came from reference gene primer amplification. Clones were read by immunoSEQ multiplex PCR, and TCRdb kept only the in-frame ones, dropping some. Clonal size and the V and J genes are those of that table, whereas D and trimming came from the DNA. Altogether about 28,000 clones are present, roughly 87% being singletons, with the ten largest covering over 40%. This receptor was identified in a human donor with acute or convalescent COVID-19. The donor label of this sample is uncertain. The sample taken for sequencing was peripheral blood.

The CDR3 loop is CSASTTSGGRETQYF. The CDR3 nucleotides read TGCAGTGCTAGTACGACTAGCGGGGGACGGGAGACCCAGTACTTC. The rearrangement uses TRBV20-1 and TRBJ2-5, with 12 bases aligning to TRBD2. Trimming cost V 3 bases and J 5 bases; bases outside gene matches: 7. The CDR3 spans 15 residues. The germline V gene has CDR1 DFQATT and CDR2 SNEGSKA (reference sequence).